This T cell receptor (beta chain) derives from a study of blood T cell repertoires in COVID-19. Study in general: From T cells, B-cell-depleted T cells, or PBMCs came the material, which was cDNA or gDNA.

This clone was observed a few times. Trimming removed 3 bases from V and 0 bases from J, with 5 bases in between. This CDR3 spans 13 amino acids. Germline V gene lookup returns CDR1 LGHDT and CDR2 YNNKEL (reference sequence). Authors' data handling: Estimation of nucleated cell counts was performed using reference gene primer amplification. The protocol was immunoSEQ multiplex PCR, while the TCRdb copy is restricted to in-frame clones and leaves out a portion. V, J and clone size reflect that table, while D and trimming were determined from the DNA. The data show roughly 200,000 clones, 86% seen once.

The V and J genes are TRBV3-1 (or the pseudogene TRBV3-2) and TRBJ1-1, with no clear D. This clonotype was obtained from a woman between 25 and 40 years old who had been exposed to COVID-19. The specimen was PBMCs or T cells enriched from blood (not recorded which). CDR3 loop: CASSQLMNTEAFF. The CDR3 DNA follows: TGTGCCAGCAGCCAGCTAATGAACACTGAAGCTTTCTTT.